Here is one T cell receptor beta chain with its context. The record originates from a study of T cell responses to AZD1222 COVID-19 vaccine. V lost 4 bases, J lost 5 bases, and 6 bases stayed unmatched. Looked up from germline, CDR1 is SGHTA and CDR2 is FQGNSA. This CDR3 is built from 15 residues. The table came from immunoSEQ multiplex PCR; TCRdb's copy has only in-frame clones and leaves some out. The sample lists some 120,000 clones, around 83% occurring once. The input for sequencing was peripheral blood, taken 28 days after the second AZD1222 dose. This chain joins TRBV7-2 and TRBJ1-2, with 11 bases lining up with TRBD1. The TCR originated in an adult who received the AZD1222 COVID-19 vaccine. CDR3 bases: TGTGCCAGCAGCTCGCCGGGACAGGGGGGTTATGGCTACACCTTC. This sequence encodes CASSSPGQGGYGYTF.